This entry lists 5 T cell receptor beta chains sequenced from one sample in a study of CD8 T cells in Susac syndrome. With random hexamers, 0.5 to 1 ug RNA was reverse transcribed. In TCRdb, the immunoSEQ multiplex PCR reads were re-called with MiXCR into one record per CDR3 protein. The sample has a few hundred thousand distinct CDR3 sequences, about 95% seen once. The sample taken for sequencing was CD4+ T cells from PBMCs. These receptor sequences come from a human donor with multiple sclerosis.

The chain employs TRBV3-1 and TRBJ2-7, with D hard to call. The ends were cut back, 4 bases at V and 2 bases at J, with 9 bases in the middle. Germline CDR1 LGHDT, CDR2 YNNKEL (reference sequence). The CDR3 spans 13 residues. CDR3 coding DNA: TGTGCCAGCAGCCCAACTCAAACCTACGAGCAGTACTTC. Protein product: CASSPTQTYEQYF.

The J gene is TRBJ1-4, the V gene TRBV30, with D uncertain. Germline CDR1 reads GTSNPN; CDR2 reads SVGIG (reference sequence). V shed 5 bases and J shed 3 bases, with 10 bases lying between them. This CDR3 is 13 amino acids long. In DNA form, the CDR3 reads TGTGCCTGGGGGATAAGGGCTAATGAAAAACTGTTTTTT. It is translated as CAWGIRANEKLFF.

The CDR3 sequence is CASSYEGRTEAFF. The CDR3 region has the DNA TGCGCCAGCAGCTATGAGGGACGGACTGAAGCTTTCTTT. The chain combines TRBV5-1 with TRBJ1-1, with D possibly matching TRBD1 (5 bases). Germline CDR1 reads SGHRS; CDR2 reads YFSETQ. V lost 3 bases, J lost 5 bases, and 11 bases lay in between. CDR3 length: 13 amino acids.

This clonotype was counted a single time. The gene calls are TRBV27 and TRBJ2-7; 7 nucleotides line up with TRBD2. V lost 5 bases, J lost 6 bases, and 7 bases stayed unmatched. This CDR3 has 13 residues. Germline CDR1 reads MNHEY; CDR2 reads SMNVEV (reference sequence). CDR3 amino acids: CASSIPGRAEQYF. CDR3 DNA sequence: TGTGCCAGCAGTATACCGGGGAGGGCCGAGCAGTACTTC.

The chain joins TRBV28 to TRBJ2-1; 9 nucleotides agree with TRBD2. V lost 2 bases to trimming and J lost 1 base; unmatched junction nucleotides: 9. The CDR3 extends over 18 amino acids. Germline V gene sequence: CDR1 MDHEN, CDR2 SYDVKM. CDR3 sequence reads: CASSLRAGGLRSYNEQFF. In nucleotides, the CDR3 is TGTGCCAGCAGTTTAAGAGCGGGAGGCCTCCGTTCCTACAATGAGCAGTTCTTC.